The entry below gives a single T cell receptor beta chain sequence along with its context. The record originates from a study of synovial regulatory T cells in juvenile arthritis. Per the germline V gene, CDR1 is MNHEY and CDR2 is SVGAGI. The CDR3 extends over 11 amino acids. The DNA is unrecorded. Assay: immunoSEQ multiplex PCR; the TCRdb copy retains only in-frame clones and omits some. The sample has roughly 9,100 clones; the top ten hold 0.72%. This sequence joins TRBV6-5 and TRBJ1-1. The sample comprised Treg cells from blood. Subset here: remaining (HLA-DR-negative) circulating blood Treg cells. The TCR comes from a donor aged 2-30 years with juvenile idiopathic arthritis. Here the CDR3 reads CASSYGTEAFF.